These 19 T cell receptor beta chains came from one sample sequenced in a study of blood T cell repertoires in COVID-19. TCRdb keeps only in-frame clones here, not all; method: immunoSEQ multiplex PCR. Altogether approximately 260,000 clones are present, approximately 91% being singletons, with the ten largest covering 2.1%. Input material: peripheral blood. Receptors were obtained from a woman aged 40-49 years who had recovered from COVID-19.

The rearrangement joins TRBV28 to TRBJ1-2, with 9 bases lining up with TRBD1. Trimming cost V 3 bases and J 7 bases; bases outside gene matches: 9. The germline gives CDR1 MDHEN, CDR2 SYDVKM. The CDR3 is made up of 15 amino acids. CDR3 protein: CASSFLRTGEGGYTF. The DNA for the CDR3 is TGTGCCAGCAGTTTTCTACGGACAGGGGAGGGTGGCTACACCTTC.

The chain has TRBV9 and TRBJ2-7; a possible D gene is TRBD1 (6 bases). V lost 1 base and J lost 3, with 8 bases in between. The CDR3 has 13 amino acids. Germline V gene sequence: CDR1 SGDLS, CDR2 YYNGEE. CDR3 in DNA: TGTGCCAGCAGCGTATCGGACAGCTACGAGCAGTACTTC. Its protein is CASSVSDSYEQYF.

The chain joins TRBV10-3 to TRBJ2-2; 11 bases match TRBD1. The germline V gene encodes CDR1 ENHRY and CDR2 SYGVKD. The junction had 6 bases not matched to a gene; V was cut back by 8 bases and J by 7 bases. The CDR3 covers 14 residues. CDR3 residues: CAIGTGGSDGELFF. The CDR3, as DNA: TGTGCCATCGGGACAGGGGGGTCAGACGGGGAGCTGTTTTTT.

The DNA of the CDR3 is TGCGCCAGCAGTGAGTCTTCGGGGGGCCCTTTATATGGCTACACCTTC. Protein product: CASSESSGGPLYGYTF. This chain links TRBV10-1 with TRBJ1-2, with D possibly being TRBD1 (6 bases). The CDR3 runs to 16 residues. Germline values: CDR1 WNHNN, CDR2 SYGVQD (reference sequence). With 0 bases removed from V and 5 bases from J, the gap between germline ends came to 16 bases.

This clone occurred once. This chain connects TRBV5-6 to TRBJ1-2; a weak D match, TRBD1 (5 bases). Germline V gene sequence: CDR1 SGHDT, CDR2 YYEEEE. The CDR3 runs to 16 residues. V was trimmed by 4 bases and J by 4 bases, leaving 20 bases between them. The CDR3 DNA reads as TGTGCCAGCAGCCAGTTTCCAACTGGGGCAGGCTATGGCTACACCTTC. This encodes CASSQFPTGAGYGYTF. The whole variable domain, filled in from reference TRBV5-6 and TRBJ1-2, reads DAGVTQSPTHLIKTRGQQVTLRCSPKSGHDTVSWYQQALGQGPQFIFQYYEEEERQRGNFPDRFSGHQFPNYSSELNVNALLLGDSALYLCASSQFPTGAGYGYTFGSGTRLTVV.

V gene TRBV19 combines with J gene TRBJ2-1; 11 positions agree with TRBD1. This CDR3 has 17 residues. V was pared by 1 base and J by 4 bases, with 6 bases of the junction left unmatched. The V gene's germline CDR1 is LNHDA and CDR2 SQIVND (reference sequence). CDR3 nucleotides: TGTGCCAGTAGTATAGTCCGGACAGGGGGCGGGTACAATGAGCAGTTCTTC. Its protein is CASSIVRTGGGYNEQFF.

The V call is TRBV6-6, the J call TRBJ1-5, with D possibly being TRBD1 (5 bases). Germline V lookup: CDR1 MNHNY, CDR2 SVGAGI (reference sequence). Trimming took off 8 bases at V and 4 bases at J, with 21 bases between the two ends. The CDR3 sequence is 16 residues long. CDR3 sequence (DNA): TGTGCCAGCTTCGACGAGGAGGGGAGGAGTAATCAGCCCCAGCATTTT. It codes for CASFDEEGRSNQPQHF.

This clone was seen just once. The chain has TRBV10-3 and TRBJ2-3, with TRBD2 identical over 11 bases. CDR1 and CDR2 from the germline V gene are ENHRY and SYGVKD. This CDR3 is 16 amino acids long. The ends lost 3 bases at V and 4 bases at J; junction bases unmatched: 6. CDR3 in DNA: TGTGCCATCAGTGACACTAGCGGGAGATCTCCAGATACGCAGTATTTT. Amino acid sequence: CAISDTSGRSPDTQYF.

The gene calls are TRBV5-4 and TRBJ2-1; D ambiguous. The V end lost 1 base, the J end lost 7 bases, and 3 bases lay between the germline ends. This CDR3 region has 11 residues. Germline V gene data show CDR1 as SGHNT and CDR2 as YYREEE (reference sequence). The CDR3 nucleotides are TGTGCCAGCAGCTTGCAAAATGAGCAGTTCTTC. Its translation: CASSLQNEQFF.

The chain joins TRBV5-4 to TRBJ2-1; 7 nucleotides match TRBD2. The germline V gene has CDR1 SGHNT and CDR2 YYREEE (reference sequence). The CDR3 has 16 residues. After removal of 4 bases from V and 0 bases from J, the junction contained 7 bases not matched to a gene. CDR3: CASSPLQRGSYNEQFF. CDR3 nucleotide sequence: TGTGCCAGCAGCCCCTTGCAGCGGGGCTCCTACAATGAGCAGTTCTTC.

This rearrangement joins TRBV7-2 to TRBJ2-2, with 7 positions matching TRBD2. The CDR3 contains 15 residues. Germline lookup yields CDR1 SGHTA and CDR2 FQGNSA. The V gene end was trimmed by 4 bases and the J gene end by 4 bases; junction bases not matched to a gene: 6. DNA of the CDR3: TGTGCCAGCAGCTCCCTGACTAGCCGCACCGGGGAGCTGTTTTTT. It is translated as CASSSLTSRTGELFF.

The CDR3 nucleotides are TGTGCCAGCAGCCCCGGCAGGGAGGGCAAAAACATTCAGTACTTC. As protein: CASSPGREGKNIQYF. The chain carries TRBV5-4 and TRBJ2-4; 7 positions match TRBD2. The germline V gene encodes CDR1 SGHNT and CDR2 YYREEE (reference sequence). The CDR3 totals 15 residues. The trim removed 4 bases at V and 3 bases at J, leaving 7 bases unmatched.

This chain uses TRBV7-9 with TRBJ2-1, with a weak D call TRBD2 (5 bases). CDR3 size: 16 residues. The germline CDR1 and CDR2 sequences are SEHNR and FQNEAQ (reference sequence). Trimming took off 2 bases at V and 0 bases at J, with 11 bases between the two ends. The CDR3 nucleotides are TGTGCCAGCAGCTTATCCGGGGAGAGCTCCTACAATGAGCAGTTCTTC. Amino acid sequence: CASSLSGESSYNEQFF. Using reference TRBV7-9 and TRBJ2-1 for the parts outside the CDR3, the full variable domain is DTGVSQNPRHKITKRGQNVTFRCDPISEHNRLYWYRQTLGQGPEFLTYFQNEAQLEKSRLLSDRFSAERPKGSFSTLEIQRTEQGDSAMYLCASSLSGESSYNEQFFGPGTRLTVL.

This chain connects TRBV4-2 to TRBJ2-5; D possibly corresponds to TRBD2 (5 bases). CDR1 is LGHNA and CDR2 is YNFKEQ in the germline V gene. The CDR3 length is 17 residues. The V end lost 1 base, the J end lost 4 bases, and 19 bases lay between the germline ends. The CDR3 protein is CASSQGPSSDSLETQYF. CDR3 nucleotide sequence: TGTGCCAGCAGCCAAGGTCCTAGCTCCGATTCCTTAGAGACCCAGTACTTC.

This chain uses TRBV19 with TRBJ2-3; no definite D call. Germline V CDR1 and CDR2: LNHDA, SQIVND (reference sequence). V lost 4 bases and J 2 bases, leaving 10 bases between the germline ends. CDR3 length: 14 residues. The chain's CDR3 is CASSSGFPTDTQYF. Here the CDR3 DNA reads TGTGCCAGTAGTAGCGGATTTCCCACAGATACGCAGTATTTT.

V gene TRBV7-2 combines with J gene TRBJ2-3; no definite D call. The CDR3 consists of 15 residues. Trimming pared 7 bases from V and 2 bases from J, leaving 16 bases between. Germline V gene lookup returns CDR1 SGHTA and CDR2 FQGNSA. CDR3 in amino acids: CASKRAAADTDTQYF. DNA for the CDR3: TGTGCCAGCAAGCGTGCGGCCGCGGACACAGATACGCAGTATTTT.

Only one count was recorded for this clone. The V and J genes are TRBV6-2 or TRBV6-3 and TRBJ1-2, with a possible D match to TRBD1 (5 bases). The V end lost 6 bases, the J end lost 4 bases, and 18 bases lay between the germline ends. In germline, CDR1 is MNHEY, CDR2 SVGEGT. This CDR3 is built from 15 residues. The chain's CDR3 is CASSRSMTVVYGYTF. CDR3 bases: TGTGCCAGCAGCCGCAGTATGACAGTTGTCTATGGCTACACCTTC.

This chain uses TRBV27 with TRBJ1-5; unclear D gene. V lost 3 bases, J lost 7 bases, and 13 bases lay in between. Germline CDR1 reads MNHEY; CDR2 reads SMNVEV (reference sequence). CDR3 length: 14 residues. This CDR3 is CASSFSLGVQPQHF. The CDR3 region has the DNA TGTGCCAGCAGTTTCTCCCTCGGGGTACAGCCCCAGCATTTT.

The chain couples TRBV7-8 to TRBJ1-2, with D possibly TRBD1 on 5 matching bases. V dropped 6 bases and J dropped 5 bases, with 19 bases sitting between them. Germline V gene sequence: CDR1 SGHVS, CDR2 FQNEAQ. The CDR3 length is 15 residues. The DNA of the CDR3 is TGTGCCAGCAGACAACAGGCCCCGGGGGGGTATGGCTACACCTTC. Its protein is CASRQQAPGGYGYTF.